A selection of T cell receptor beta chains follows, all from one sample in a study of T cell repertoires in cytomegalovirus infection. TCRdb analysed the reads with MiXCR anew, one entry per CDR3 protein. This sample carries 170,000 or so distinct CDR3 sequences, 17% of them seen once, and the ten largest clones take roughly 24%. The sequencing sample was made of CD8+ T cells from PBMCs. All receptors derive from a human donor in good health (CMV status not recorded). Some clones in this sample may be carry-over from other donors' samples. The CDR3 runs from the conserved cysteine through the conserved F or W. Each record gives: D gene, V gene, J gene, clone size, CDR3 DNA, CDR3 protein. A D gene is named only where the DNA matches it firmly. The size entry is marked missing in some rows and otherwise reads once, few, many or a size class.

>.|TRBV7-8|TRBJ2-5|few
TGTGCCAGCAGCTTAGGGGGGGGCACTAAAGAGACCCAGTACTTC
CASSLGGGTKETQYF
>TRBD1|TRBV7-8|TRBJ1-1|few
TGTGCCAGCAGCTGGACAGGGGAAAAAGCTTTCTTT
CASSWTGEKAFF
>TRBD2|TRBV10-3|TRBJ2-7|few
TGTGCCACTAAGCTAGCGGGGACCTCCTACGAGCAGTACTTC
CATKLAGTSYEQYF
>.|TRBV9|TRBJ1-1|.
TGTGCCAGCAGCGTAGACGACACTGAAGCTTTCTTT
CASSVDDTEAFF
>.|TRBV9|TRBJ2-3|.
TGTGCCAGCAGTGAATGGTTGGATGTTAGCACAGATACGCAGTATTTT
CASSEWLDVSTDTQYF
>.|TRBV28|TRBJ2-7|.
TGTGCCAGCAGTCCGGACAGACCCACGGACGAGCAGTACTTC
CASSPDRPTDEQYF
>TRBD1|TRBV28|TRBJ1-3|few
TGTGCCAGCAGTTTACGACAGGGATCTGGAAACACCATATATTTT
CASSLRQGSGNTIYF
>TRBD1|TRBV24-1|TRBJ2-5|.
TGTGCCACCAGTGAGAGCAGGGGGCCGGAGACCCAGTACTTC
CATSESRGPETQYF
>TRBD2|TRBV20-1|TRBJ2-1|few
TGCAGTGCTAGAGGGCGGGGGGACAATGAGCAGTTCTTC
CSARGRGDNEQFF
>TRBD2|TRBV29-1|TRBJ2-1|few
TGCAGCGTTGAAGATCAGGTAGCGGGCGACCTCTACAATGAGCAGTTCTTC
CSVEDQVAGDLYNEQFF
>TRBD1|TRBV7-9|TRBJ2-4|.
TGTGCCAGCAGCTCGACCCTCCTCCGGGACAGGGAAAACATTCAGTACTTC
CASSSTLLRDRENIQYF
>TRBD2|TRBV5-1|TRBJ2-3|.
TGCGCCAGCAGCTCGGGACTAGCACTGGTCACAGATACGCAGTATTTT
CASSSGLALVTDTQYF
>TRBD1|TRBV15|TRBJ2-1|.
TGTGCCACCAGCAGGGGCAGGGGGACCCCTGAGCAGTTCTTC
CATSRGRGTPEQFF
>TRBD1|TRBV7-9|TRBJ1-3|few
TGTGCCAGCAGCTCGACAGGGGGTCCCCGAAACACCATATATTTT
CASSSTGGPRNTIYF
>.|TRBV7-3|TRBJ1-3|.
TGTGCCAGCAGCCCTGACAGCTCTGGAAACACCATATATTTT
CASSPDSSGNTIYF
>.|TRBV20-1|TRBJ1-3|few
TGCAGTGCTAGCCCCGAGAACTCCTACTCTGGAAACACCATATATTTT
CSASPENSYSGNTIYF
>TRBD1|TRBV9|TRBJ2-3|.
TGTGCCAGCAGCGCCACAGGGGTAGGGGGCACAGATACGCAGTATTTT
CASSATGVGGTDTQYF
>.|TRBV20-1|TRBJ2-6|.
TGCAGTGCGTTAAACCCCTGGGAGGCTGGGGCCAACGTCCTGACTTTC
CSALNPWEAGANVLTF
>.|TRBV6-5|TRBJ1-2|.
TGTGCCAGTCTCGGGGCCCCAGCTTCCACTAACTATGGCTACACCTTC
CASLGAPASTNYGYTF
>.|TRBV7-6|TRBJ2-2|.
TGTGCCAGCAGCTTCCCCAATGGTCGGAGGACGAACACCGGGGAGCTGTTTTTT
CASSFPNGRRTNTGELFF
>.|TRBV20-1|TRBJ2-5|few
TGCAGTGCTAGAGATTTCTCCCAGTACCAAGAGACCCAGTACTTC
CSARDFSQYQETQYF
>TRBD1|TRBV12-3/TRBV12-4|TRBJ2-1|.
TGTGCCAGCAGTTTAGCCCGGGACAGGGGGCTCTACAATGAGCAGTTCTTC
CASSLARDRGLYNEQFF
>.|TRBV5-1|TRBJ2-3|few
TGCGCCAGCAGCTTGGGATCGACCGGACCGATCGTCCCTAGCACAGATACGCAGTATTTT
CASSLGSTGPIVPSTDTQYF
>TRBD2|TRBV12-3/TRBV12-4|TRBJ2-3|few
TGTGCCAGCAGCCCAACGGGGGGGCCCACAGATACGCAGTATTTT
CASSPTGGPTDTQYF
>.|TRBV7-2|TRBJ2-5|.
TGTGCCAGCAGCTTAATAAGAGAGACCCAGTACTTC
CASSLIRETQYF
>TRBD1|TRBV7-2|TRBJ1-3|few
TGTGCCAGCAGCTCAATGACAGGGGGCTACTCTGGAAACACCATATATTTT
CASSSMTGGYSGNTIYF
>TRBD1|TRBV28|TRBJ2-5|few
TGTGCCAGCAGTGATTTGGTGAGGGGGCGGCGGCACCAAGAGACCCAGTACTTC
CASSDLVRGRRHQETQYF
>.|TRBV12-3/TRBV12-4|TRBJ1-6|.
TGTGCCAGCAGTCCCGAAACGACAGGCCAGGGTTCACCCCTCCACTTT
CASSPETTGQGSPLHF
>.|TRBV20-1|TRBJ2-3|few
TGCAGTGCTAGAGATCTGACCCTACCAGAGACCGATACGCAGTATTTT
CSARDLTLPETDTQYF
>.|TRBV11-2|TRBJ2-4|.
TGTGCCAGCACCAAAGGGGGGCTGACGGCCAAAAACATTCAGTACTTC
CASTKGGLTAKNIQYF
>TRBD1|TRBV7-6|TRBJ1-2|.
TGTGCCAGCAGACCGGGACAGGGCGAAGGCTACACCTTC
CASRPGQGEGYTF
>.|TRBV7-6|TRBJ2-3|.
TGTGCCAGCAGCTTAGCGGGGGGTTTCACAGATACGCAGTATTTT
CASSLAGGFTDTQYF
>.|TRBV6-6|TRBJ1-2|.
TGTGCCAGCAGTTACTCGGCTGGGGGGGGCTATGGCTACACCTTC
CASSYSAGGGYGYTF
>TRBD2|TRBV12-3/TRBV12-4|TRBJ2-7|.
TGTGCCAGCACCCCGGGAGGACGCTCCTACGAGCAGTACTTC
CASTPGGRSYEQYF
>.|TRBV12-3/TRBV12-4|TRBJ2-1|.
TGTGCCAGCAGCCCAGTGACCACAGGGGTCCCGCGGGGTGAGCAGTTCTTC
CASSPVTTGVPRGEQFF
>TRBD1|TRBV7-2|TRBJ1-2|few
TGTGCCAGCAGCCGACGAGGGGGCGGGGGGGACTATGGCTACACCTTC
CASSRRGGGGDYGYTF
>.|TRBV24-1|TRBJ2-1|.
TGTGCCACCAGTGCTAGCTCCTACAATGAGCAGTTCTTC
CATSASSYNEQFF